Listed below are T cell receptor beta chains from one sample, sequenced in a study of T cell repertoires in cytomegalovirus infection. Their antigens remain unidentified. Each CDR3 protein is one row after TCRdb ran MiXCR on the reads. The data contain about 770,000 distinct CDR3 sequences, about 29% of them singletons. This specimen consisted of cultured CD8+ T cells from PBMCs, obtained from culture after CMV antigen stimulation. These receptors were taken from a human donor in good health (CMV status not recorded). Some clones in this sample may be carry-over from other donors' samples. Both conserved end residues are part of each CDR3. The D gene is left open where the match is weak. A row's size may be missing; if present it is once, few, many or a size class.

v_call	clone_size	j_call	d_call	cdr3_nt	cdr3_aa
TRBV4-1	many	TRBJ2-2	.	TGTGCCAGCTCACAAGGGAGCGGGGAGCTGTTTTTT	CASSQGSGELFF
TRBV6-1	once	TRBJ2-2	TRBD2	TGTGCCAGCAGTTCGGGACGGGGGGGCCACCTGAGGGGGACCGGGGAGCTGTTTTTT	CASSSGRGGHLRGTGELFF
TRBV7-8	many	TRBJ2-5	.	TGTGCCAGCACCAAAGGGGGGACTAAAGAGACCCAGTACTTC	CASTKGGTKETQYF
TRBV7-3	few	TRBJ2-2	.	TGTGCCAGCAGCCGGGACCCTCCCGGGGAGCTGTTTTTT	CASSRDPPGELFF
TRBV2	.	TRBJ2-5	TRBD2	TGTGCCAGCAGTGCTCGACTAGCGGGGGTCCGGGGCCAAGAGACCCAGTACTTC	CASSARLAGVRGQETQYF
TRBV12-5	.	TRBJ1-1	.	TGTGCTAGTGGTTTTTTCTCGGGAAAAATGAACACTGAAGCTTTCTTT	CASGFFSGKMNTEAFF
TRBV12-3/TRBV12-4	few	TRBJ2-1	.	TGTGCCAGCAGCCCTCTCTCCTACAATGAGCAGTTCTTC	CASSPLSYNEQFF
TRBV7-8	many	TRBJ1-2	.	TGTGCCAGCAGCCAGACATCCTCCCTTAACTATGGCTACACCTTC	CASSQTSSLNYGYTF
TRBV7-4	.	TRBJ1-1	.	TGTGCCAGCATCCCACCGGGCCGAGAAGCTTTCTTT	CASIPPGREAFF
TRBV29-1	.	TRBJ2-3	.	TGCAGCGTGGGGCTCTCTAGCACAGATACGCAGTATTTT	CSVGLSSTDTQYF
TRBV20-1	once	TRBJ2-1	TRBD2	TGCAGTGCCAGTCCTATAGCGGGGGCCCCGGGTGAGCAGTTCTTC	CSASPIAGAPGEQFF
TRBV20-1	.	TRBJ2-7	.	TGCAGTGCTAGAGATCTGGACCGTACCTACGAGCAGTACTTC	CSARDLDRTYEQYF
TRBV6-2/TRBV6-3	many	TRBJ2-1	TRBD2	TGTGCCAGCAGTTATCTGCCAACGCTAGCGGGGGGCTATACGTATCTTGGCCCTTACAATGAGCAGTTCTTC	CASSYLPTLAGGYTYLGPYNEQFF
TRBV6-1	.	TRBJ1-4	TRBD1	TGTGCCAGCAGTCGGGACAGGGAAGGCGAAAAACTGTTTTTT	CASSRDREGEKLFF
TRBV7-6	.	TRBJ1-1	.	TGTGCCAGCAGCCCGGCCGCTGAAGCTTTCTTT	CASSPAAEAFF
TRBV7-2	many	TRBJ1-5	.	TGTGCCAGCAGCCCCCACTCACCAAGAGCAGATCAGCCCCAGCATTTT	CASSPHSPRADQPQHF
TRBV6-1	.	TRBJ2-7	TRBD2	TGTGCCAGCATAGCGGGGGCCGAGCAGTACTTC	CASIAGAEQYF
TRBV7-2	many	TRBJ1-2	.	TGTGCCAGCAAGAGGAGCTGGGGCTACACCTTC	CASKRSWGYTF
TRBV6-1	.	TRBJ1-1	.	TGTGCCAGCAGTGAACGGGTCCGGATGGATGAAGCTTTCTTT	CASSERVRMDEAFF
TRBV2	.	TRBJ2-7	TRBD2	TGTGCCAGCAGGGGACTAGCGGGGGGGGCCCGGGGCTACGAGCAGTACTTC	CASRGLAGGARGYEQYF
TRBV7-3	.	TRBJ2-1	TRBD2	TGTGCCAGCAGCTCCCTAGCGGGGGGGGTGGATGAGCAGTTCTTC	CASSSLAGGVDEQFF
TRBV7-9	few	TRBJ2-2	TRBD1	TGTGCCAGCAGCTTAGGATCCCCCGGACAGGGGGCAACCACCGGGGAGCTGTTTTTT	CASSLGSPGQGATTGELFF
TRBV14	.	TRBJ2-1	.	TGTGCCAGCAGCCACCTAGCTAGGGATGAGCAGTTCTTC	CASSHLARDEQFF
TRBV19	.	TRBJ2-1	.	TGTGCCAGTACCAGCACAGGGATTAGTTCCTACAATGAGCAGTTCTTC	CASTSTGISSYNEQFF
TRBV7-9	few	TRBJ1-3	.	TGTGCCAGCAGCCTAGGAGATATGCGGGCCATATATTTT	CASSLGDMRAIYF
TRBV2	.	TRBJ1-2	.	TGTGCTCACAGAGACGGATCTCAGATTAACTATGGCTACACCTTC	CAHRDGSQINYGYTF
TRBV6-2/TRBV6-3	many	TRBJ1-1	TRBD1	TGTGCCAGCAGGAATAGCAGGGGGACTGAAGCTTTCTTT	CASRNSRGTEAFF
TRBV4-1	.	TRBJ2-1	.	TGCGCCAGCAGCCCCCGGGCAGGGGTCGCTAGCTCCTACAATGAGCAGTTCTTC	CASSPRAGVASSYNEQFF
TRBV29-1	.	TRBJ2-5	.	TGCAGCGTTGAGCGGGGCTTCCCACAAGAGACCCAGTACTTC	CSVERGFPQETQYF
TRBV7-6	.	TRBJ2-5	.	TGTGCCAGCACCCTATTTCCCGAGACCCAGTACTTC	CASTLFPETQYF
TRBV5-5	.	TRBJ1-1	.	TGTGCCAGCAGCCATCCGGACCTTGAAGCTTTCTTT	CASSHPDLEAFF
TRBV25-1	.	TRBJ1-2	.	TGTGCCAGCAGTGAAAGCGGGGGAAACTATGGCTACACCTTC	CASSESGGNYGYTF
TRBV12-3/TRBV12-4	few	TRBJ2-1	.	TGTGCCAGCAGTTTGGGGGAAGGGGACGTGGAGCATGAGCAGTTCTTC	CASSLGEGDVEHEQFF
TRBV5-1	.	TRBJ2-7	.	TGCGCCAGCAGCTTGGTTGAGGGGCCCGACGAGCAGTACTTC	CASSLVEGPDEQYF
TRBV6-6	.	TRBJ1-1	.	TGTGCCAGCATCCCGGGACCCAACTCTAAATTGAACACTGAAGCTTTCTTT	CASIPGPNSKLNTEAFF
TRBV6-2/TRBV6-3	few	TRBJ2-1	.	TGTGCCAGCAGTCCCTTAATCAGTGAGCAGTTCTTC	CASSPLISEQFF
TRBV10-3	few	TRBJ2-7	TRBD1	TGTGCCATCAGTGAGTCGAGGACACTCAACAGGAGGGACAGGGTTTCCTACGAGCAGTACTTC	CAISESRTLNRRDRVSYEQYF
TRBV7-9	.	TRBJ2-6	TRBD1	TGTGCCAGCAGCTCTACAGGGGGCGCCGGGGCCAACGTCCTGACTTTC	CASSSTGGAGANVLTF
TRBV6-1	few	TRBJ1-1	TRBD1	TGTGCCAGCAAGAAATTCCGGGACAGGGGCATGAACACTGAAGCTTTCTTT	CASKKFRDRGMNTEAFF
TRBV5-5	.	TRBJ2-3	.	TGTGCCAGCAGCTTGAGGACGGGGCAGTATTTT	CASSLRTGQYF
TRBV15	few	TRBJ1-2	.	TGTGCCACCAGCAGAGCAGGGGAACTGTTCGGCTACACCTTC	CATSRAGELFGYTF
TRBV4-3	.	TRBJ1-4	.	TGCGCCAGCAGTACTGGACAGCTTAATGAAAAACTGTTTTTT	CASSTGQLNEKLFF
TRBV13	.	TRBJ1-2	.	TGTGCCAGCAGCACCCGACAGCCCTATGGCTACACCTTC	CASSTRQPYGYTF
TRBV29-1	.	TRBJ1-5	TRBD1	TGCAGCGCGGGCTTAACAGGGGTCGATGAGCCCCAGCATTTT	CSAGLTGVDEPQHF
TRBV9	few	TRBJ2-1	TRBD2	TGTGCCAGCAGCGTAGCTACGGTAACTAGCGGGAGCACCTACAATGAGCAGTTCTTC	CASSVATVTSGSTYNEQFF
TRBV5-1	.	TRBJ1-1	TRBD1	TGCGCCAGCAGCTCGTCCGGGACAGGGCTAAGGACTGAAGCTTTCTTT	CASSSSGTGLRTEAFF
TRBV14	.	TRBJ2-3	TRBD2	TGTGCCAGCAGCCAAGATTACGGGGGGGCAGATACGCAGTATTTT	CASSQDYGGADTQYF
TRBV7-9	.	TRBJ1-1	.	TGTGCCAGCAGCTTAGCACGGGTGGAAGCTTTCTTT	CASSLARVEAFF
TRBV10-3	.	TRBJ2-7	.	TGTGCCATCAGTGAGTCGAAAACGAGACTACCCACCTACGAGCAGTACTTC	CAISESKTRLPTYEQYF
TRBV7-2	many	TRBJ1-1	TRBD1	TGTGCCAGCAGCACATTTCCGGGACAGATGTTATACGCTTTCTTT	CASSTFPGQMLYAFF
TRBV6-2/TRBV6-3	few	TRBJ1-5	TRBD1	TGTGCCAGCAGTTACAAGCCGGGACAGGGCAATCAGCCCCAGCATTTT	CASSYKPGQGNQPQHF
TRBV7-3	.	TRBJ2-5	.	TGTGCCAGCAGCTTAAACCCCAAAGAGACCCAGTACTTC	CASSLNPKETQYF
TRBV29-1	.	TRBJ2-1	.	TGCAGCGTTCCTTCTACTCAGGGTACGAGTTACAATGAGCAGTTCTTC	CSVPSTQGTSYNEQFF
TRBV27	few	TRBJ2-1	.	TGTGCCAGCAGTTTCGACATAAGCTCCTACAATGAGCAGTTCTTC	CASSFDISSYNEQFF
TRBV19	.	TRBJ2-1	TRBD2	TGTGCCAGTAAGGGGAGGGGAGGTCCCTACAATGAGCAGTTCTTC	CASKGRGGPYNEQFF
TRBV11-2	.	TRBJ2-1	TRBD1	TGTGCCAGCAGCCCGGACAGGTTGGGGCGGTACTTC	CASSPDRLGRYF
TRBV20-1	many	TRBJ1-5	TRBD1	TGCAGTGCTAGAGATCCCGGGACAGAGTATGCTAACCAGCATTTT	CSARDPGTEYANQHF
TRBV19	few	TRBJ1-3	.	TGTGCCAGTAGTATTTCACACTCTGGAAACACCATATATTTT	CASSISHSGNTIYF
TRBV6-6	.	TRBJ2-6	TRBD1	TGTGCCAGCAGTTACCCCAGGACGACAGGGCACTCTGGGGCCAACGTCCTGACTTTC	CASSYPRTTGHSGANVLTF